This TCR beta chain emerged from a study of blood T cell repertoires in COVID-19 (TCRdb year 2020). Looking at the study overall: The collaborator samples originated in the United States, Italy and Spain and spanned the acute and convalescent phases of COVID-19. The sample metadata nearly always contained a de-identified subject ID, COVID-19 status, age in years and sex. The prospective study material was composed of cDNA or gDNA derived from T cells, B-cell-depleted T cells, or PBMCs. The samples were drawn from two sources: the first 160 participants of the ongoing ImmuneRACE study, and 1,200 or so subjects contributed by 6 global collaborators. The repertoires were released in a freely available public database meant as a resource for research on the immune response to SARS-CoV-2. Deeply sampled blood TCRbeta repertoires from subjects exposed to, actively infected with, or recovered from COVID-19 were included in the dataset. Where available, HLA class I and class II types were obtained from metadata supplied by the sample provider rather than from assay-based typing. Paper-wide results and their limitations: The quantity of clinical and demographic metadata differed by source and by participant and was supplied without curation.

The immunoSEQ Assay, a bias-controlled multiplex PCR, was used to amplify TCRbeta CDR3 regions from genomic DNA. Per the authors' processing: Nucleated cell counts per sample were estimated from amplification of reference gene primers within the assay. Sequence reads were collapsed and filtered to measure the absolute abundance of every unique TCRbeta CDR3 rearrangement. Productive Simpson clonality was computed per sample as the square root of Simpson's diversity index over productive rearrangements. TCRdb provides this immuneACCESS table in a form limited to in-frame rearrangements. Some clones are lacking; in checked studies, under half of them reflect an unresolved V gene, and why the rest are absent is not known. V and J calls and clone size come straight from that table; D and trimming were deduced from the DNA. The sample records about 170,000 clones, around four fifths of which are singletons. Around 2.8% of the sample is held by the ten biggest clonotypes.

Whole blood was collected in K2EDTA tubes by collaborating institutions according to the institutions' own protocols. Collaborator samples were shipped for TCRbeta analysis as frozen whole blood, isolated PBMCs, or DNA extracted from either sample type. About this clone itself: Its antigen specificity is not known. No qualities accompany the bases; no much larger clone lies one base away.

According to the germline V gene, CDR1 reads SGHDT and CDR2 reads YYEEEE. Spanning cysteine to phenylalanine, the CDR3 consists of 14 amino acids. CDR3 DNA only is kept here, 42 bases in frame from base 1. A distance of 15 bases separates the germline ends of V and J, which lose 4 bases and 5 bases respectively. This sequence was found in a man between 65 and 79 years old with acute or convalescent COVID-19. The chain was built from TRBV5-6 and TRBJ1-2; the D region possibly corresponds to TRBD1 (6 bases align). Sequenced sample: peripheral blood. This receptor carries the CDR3 CASSPGTLGYGYTF. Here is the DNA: TGTGCCAGCAGCCCCGGGACACTTGGATATGGCTACACCTTC.